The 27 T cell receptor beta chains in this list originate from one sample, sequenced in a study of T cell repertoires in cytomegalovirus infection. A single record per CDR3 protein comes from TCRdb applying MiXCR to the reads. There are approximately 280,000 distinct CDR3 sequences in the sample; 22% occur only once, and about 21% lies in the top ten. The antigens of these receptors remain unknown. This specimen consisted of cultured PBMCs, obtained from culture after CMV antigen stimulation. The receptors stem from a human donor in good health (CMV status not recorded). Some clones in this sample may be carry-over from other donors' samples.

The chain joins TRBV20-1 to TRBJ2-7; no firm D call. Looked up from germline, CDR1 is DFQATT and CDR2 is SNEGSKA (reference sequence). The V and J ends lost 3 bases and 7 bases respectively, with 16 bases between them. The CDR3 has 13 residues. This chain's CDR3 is CSARPPLSEEQYF. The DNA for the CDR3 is TGCAGTGCTAGGCCCCCTCTCTCTGAGGAGCAGTACTTC.

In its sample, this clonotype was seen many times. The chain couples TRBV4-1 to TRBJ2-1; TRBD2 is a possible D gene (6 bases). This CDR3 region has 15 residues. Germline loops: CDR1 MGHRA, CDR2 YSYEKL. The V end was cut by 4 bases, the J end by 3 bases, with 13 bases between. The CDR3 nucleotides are TGCGCCAGCAGCCTCCACAGGACTAACTACAATGAGCAGTTCTTC. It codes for CASSLHRTNYNEQFF.

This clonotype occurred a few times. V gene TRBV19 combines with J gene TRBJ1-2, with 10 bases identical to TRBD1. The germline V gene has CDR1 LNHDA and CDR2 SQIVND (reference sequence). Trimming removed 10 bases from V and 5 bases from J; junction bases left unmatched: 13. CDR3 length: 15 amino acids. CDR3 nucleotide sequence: TGTGCCATCGCTGACTTGACAGGGGGCCCGTATGGCTACACCTTC. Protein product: CAIADLTGGPYGYTF.

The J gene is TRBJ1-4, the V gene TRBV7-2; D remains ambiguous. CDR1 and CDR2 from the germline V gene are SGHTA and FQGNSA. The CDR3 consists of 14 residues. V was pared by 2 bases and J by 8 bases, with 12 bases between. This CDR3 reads CASSLTESNEKLFF. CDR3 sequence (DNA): TGTGCCAGCAGCTTAACTGAGAGTAACGAAAAACTGTTTTTT.

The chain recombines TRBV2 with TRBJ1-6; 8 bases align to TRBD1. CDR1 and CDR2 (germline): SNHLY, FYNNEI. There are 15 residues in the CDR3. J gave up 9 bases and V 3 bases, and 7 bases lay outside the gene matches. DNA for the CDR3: TGTGCCAGCAGTGACGGACAGGGTGATGGTTCACCCCTCCACTTT. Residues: CASSDGQGDGSPLHF.

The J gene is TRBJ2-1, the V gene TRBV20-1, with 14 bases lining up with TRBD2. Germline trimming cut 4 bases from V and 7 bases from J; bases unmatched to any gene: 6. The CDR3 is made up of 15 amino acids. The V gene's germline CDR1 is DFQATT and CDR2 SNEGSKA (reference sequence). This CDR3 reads CSAIPGTSGSNEQFF. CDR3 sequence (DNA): TGCAGTGCTATTCCCGGGACTAGCGGGAGTAATGAGCAGTTCTTC.

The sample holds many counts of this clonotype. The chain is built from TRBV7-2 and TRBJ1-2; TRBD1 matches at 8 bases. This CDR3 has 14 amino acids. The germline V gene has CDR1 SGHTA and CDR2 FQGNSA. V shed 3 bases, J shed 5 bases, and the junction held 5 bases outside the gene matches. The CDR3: CASSFADRGYGYTF. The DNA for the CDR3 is TGTGCCAGCAGCTTCGCTGACAGGGGTTATGGCTACACCTTC.

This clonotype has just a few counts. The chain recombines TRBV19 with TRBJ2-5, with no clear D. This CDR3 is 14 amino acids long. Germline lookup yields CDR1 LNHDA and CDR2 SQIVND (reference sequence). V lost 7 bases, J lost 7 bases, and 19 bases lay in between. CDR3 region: CASTTADGYATQYF. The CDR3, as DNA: TGTGCCAGTACCACTGCAGACGGGTATGCGACCCAGTACTTC. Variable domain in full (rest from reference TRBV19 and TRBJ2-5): DGGITQSPKYLFRKEGQNVTLSCEQNLNHDAMYWYRQDPGQGLRLIYYSQIVNDFQKGDIAEGYSVSREKKESFPLTVTSAQKNPTAFYLCASTTADGYATQYFGPGTRLLVL.

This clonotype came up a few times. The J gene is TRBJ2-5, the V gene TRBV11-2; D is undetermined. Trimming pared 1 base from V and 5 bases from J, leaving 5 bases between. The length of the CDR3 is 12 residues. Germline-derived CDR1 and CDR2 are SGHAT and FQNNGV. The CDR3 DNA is TGTGCCAGCAGCTTAGTCATGGAGACCCAGTACTTC. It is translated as CASSLVMETQYF. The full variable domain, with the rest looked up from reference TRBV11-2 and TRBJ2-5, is EAGVAQSPRYKIIEKRQSVAFWCNPISGHATLYWYQQILGQGPKLLIQFQNNGVVDDSQLPKDRFSAERLKGVDSTLKIQPAKLEDSAVYLCASSLVMETQYFGPGTRLLVL.

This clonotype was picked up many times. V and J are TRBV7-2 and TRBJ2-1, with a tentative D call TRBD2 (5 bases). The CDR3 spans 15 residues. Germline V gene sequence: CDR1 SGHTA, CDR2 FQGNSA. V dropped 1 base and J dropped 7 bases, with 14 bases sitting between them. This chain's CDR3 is CASSLGSTTGNEQFF. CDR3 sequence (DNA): TGTGCCAGCAGCTTAGGTTCGACTACGGGTAATGAGCAGTTCTTC.

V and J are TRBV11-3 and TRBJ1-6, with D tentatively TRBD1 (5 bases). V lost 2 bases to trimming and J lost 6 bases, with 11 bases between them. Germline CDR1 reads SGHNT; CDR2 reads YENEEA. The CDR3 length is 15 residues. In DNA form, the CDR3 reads TGTGCCAGCAGCTTAAATCCGGGGCCTAATTCACCCCTCCACTTT. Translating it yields CASSLNPGPNSPLHF.

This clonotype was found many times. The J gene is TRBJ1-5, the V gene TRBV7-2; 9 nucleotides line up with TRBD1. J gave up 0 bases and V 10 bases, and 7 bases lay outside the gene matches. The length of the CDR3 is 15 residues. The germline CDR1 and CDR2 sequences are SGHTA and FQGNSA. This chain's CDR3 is CATSPGQGSNQPQHF. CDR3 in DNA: TGTGCCACCTCCCCGGGACAGGGTAGCAATCAGCCCCAGCATTTT.

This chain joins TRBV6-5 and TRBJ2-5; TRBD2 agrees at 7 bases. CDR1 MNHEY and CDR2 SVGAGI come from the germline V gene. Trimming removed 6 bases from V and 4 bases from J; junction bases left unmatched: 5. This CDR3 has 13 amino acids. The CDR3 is CASRPLAGETQYF. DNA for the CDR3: TGTGCCAGCAGGCCTTTAGCGGGAGAGACCCAGTACTTC.

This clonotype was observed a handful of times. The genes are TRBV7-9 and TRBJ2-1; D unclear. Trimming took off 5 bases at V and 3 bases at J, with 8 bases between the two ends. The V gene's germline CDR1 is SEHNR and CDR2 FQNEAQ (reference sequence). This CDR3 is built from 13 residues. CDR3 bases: TGTGCCAGCAGCACCCCGAACTACAATGAGCAGTTCTTC. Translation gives CASSTPNYNEQFF.

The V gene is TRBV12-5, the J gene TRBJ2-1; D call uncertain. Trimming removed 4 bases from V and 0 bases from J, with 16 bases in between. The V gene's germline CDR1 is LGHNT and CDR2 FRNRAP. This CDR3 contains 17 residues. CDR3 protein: CASGSPSSATSYNEQFF. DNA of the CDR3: TGTGCTAGTGGTTCTCCCTCTTCGGCTACCTCCTACAATGAGCAGTTCTTC.

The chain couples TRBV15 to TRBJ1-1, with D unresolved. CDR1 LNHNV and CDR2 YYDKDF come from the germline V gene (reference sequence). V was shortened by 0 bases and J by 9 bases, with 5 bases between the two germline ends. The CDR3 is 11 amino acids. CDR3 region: CATSRDGKAFF. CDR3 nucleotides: TGTGCCACCAGCAGAGATGGTAAAGCTTTCTTT.

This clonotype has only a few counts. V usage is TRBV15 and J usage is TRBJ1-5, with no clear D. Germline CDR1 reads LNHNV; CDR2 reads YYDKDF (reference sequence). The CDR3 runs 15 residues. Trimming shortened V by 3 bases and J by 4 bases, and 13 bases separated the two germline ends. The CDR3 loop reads CATSSQVLENQPQHF. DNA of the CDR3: TGTGCCACCAGCAGTCAGGTTCTGGAGAATCAGCCCCAGCATTTT.

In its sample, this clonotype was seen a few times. In DNA form, the CDR3 reads TGTGCCAGTAGCGACAGGATTAACACTGAAGCTTTCTTT. Translation: CASSDRINTEAFF. This chain links TRBV19 with TRBJ1-1, with D possibly matching TRBD1 (6 bases). Trimming shortened V by 6 bases and J by 2 bases, and 10 bases separated the two germline ends. Germline V gives CDR1 LNHDA, CDR2 SQIVND (reference sequence). This CDR3 has 13 residues.

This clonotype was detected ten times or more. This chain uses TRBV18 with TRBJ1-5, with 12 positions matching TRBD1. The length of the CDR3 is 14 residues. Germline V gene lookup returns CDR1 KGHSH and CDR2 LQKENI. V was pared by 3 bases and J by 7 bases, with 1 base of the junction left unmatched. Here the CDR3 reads CASSPGTGGQPQHF. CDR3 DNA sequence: TGTGCCAGCTCACCTGGGACAGGGGGCCAGCCCCAGCATTTT.

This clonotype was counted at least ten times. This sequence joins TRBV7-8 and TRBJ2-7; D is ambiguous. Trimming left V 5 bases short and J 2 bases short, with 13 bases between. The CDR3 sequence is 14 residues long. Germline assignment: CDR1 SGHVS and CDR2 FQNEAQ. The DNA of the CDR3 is TGTGCCAGCAGCCCCAAGGCGGCACCCTACGAGCAGTACTTC. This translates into CASSPKAAPYEQYF. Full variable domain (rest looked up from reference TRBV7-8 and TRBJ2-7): GAGVSQSPRYKVAKRGQDVALRCDPISGHVSLFWYQQALGQGPEFLTYFQNEAQLDKSGLPSDRFFAERPEGSVSTLKIQRTQQEDSAVYLCASSPKAAPYEQYFGPGTRLTVT.

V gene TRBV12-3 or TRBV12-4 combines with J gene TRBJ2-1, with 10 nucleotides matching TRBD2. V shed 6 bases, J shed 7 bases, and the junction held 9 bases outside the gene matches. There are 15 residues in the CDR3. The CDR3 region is CASSYIAGGPNEQFF. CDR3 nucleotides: TGTGCCAGCAGCTACATAGCGGGGGGCCCGAATGAGCAGTTCTTC.

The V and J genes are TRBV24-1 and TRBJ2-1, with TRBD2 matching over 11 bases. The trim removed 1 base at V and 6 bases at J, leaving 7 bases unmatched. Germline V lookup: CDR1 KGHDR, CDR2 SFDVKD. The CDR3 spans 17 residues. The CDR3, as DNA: TGTGCCACCAGTGATTTCACCCTAGCGGGAGGAGGCAATGAGCAGTTCTTC. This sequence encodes CATSDFTLAGGGNEQFF.

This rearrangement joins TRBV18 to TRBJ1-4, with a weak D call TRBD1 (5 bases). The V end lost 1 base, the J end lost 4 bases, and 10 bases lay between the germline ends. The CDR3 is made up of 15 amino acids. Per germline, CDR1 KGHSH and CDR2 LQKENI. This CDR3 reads CASSPRRGNNEKLFF. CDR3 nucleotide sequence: TGTGCCAGCTCACCACGGCGGGGGAATAATGAAAAACTGTTTTTT.

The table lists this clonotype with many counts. For the CDR3, the DNA is TGTGCCAGCAGCTTAGCCGGGACTAGTTCTAATGAGCAGTTCTTC. Translating gives CASSLAGTSSNEQFF. The chain couples TRBV7-2 to TRBJ2-1, with 8 bases lining up with TRBD2. Germline CDR1 and CDR2: SGHTA and FQGNSA. The junction had 5 bases not matched to a gene; V was cut back by 0 bases and J by 7 bases. This CDR3 spans 15 amino acids.

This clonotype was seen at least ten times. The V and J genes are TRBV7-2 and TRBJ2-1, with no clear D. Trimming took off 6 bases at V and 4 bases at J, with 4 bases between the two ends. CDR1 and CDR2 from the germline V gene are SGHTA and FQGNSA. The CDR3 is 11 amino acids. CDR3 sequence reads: CASSKYNEQFF. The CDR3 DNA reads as TGTGCCAGCAGTAAGTACAATGAGCAGTTCTTC.

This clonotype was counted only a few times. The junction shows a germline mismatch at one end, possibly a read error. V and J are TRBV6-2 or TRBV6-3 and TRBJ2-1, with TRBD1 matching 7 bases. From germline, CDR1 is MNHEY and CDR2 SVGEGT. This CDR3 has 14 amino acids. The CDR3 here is CASSYYRGNSEQFF. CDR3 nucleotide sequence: TGTGCCAGCAGCTACTACAGGGGAAATAGTGAGCAGTTCTTC.

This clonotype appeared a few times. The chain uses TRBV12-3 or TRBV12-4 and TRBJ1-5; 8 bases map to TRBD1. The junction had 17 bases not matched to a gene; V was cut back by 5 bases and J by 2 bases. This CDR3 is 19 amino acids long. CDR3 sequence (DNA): TGTGCCAGCAGTCCAGGGGAGGGGATCAGGGGGCTTGGCAATCAGCCCCAGCATTTT. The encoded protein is CASSPGEGIRGLGNQPQHF.